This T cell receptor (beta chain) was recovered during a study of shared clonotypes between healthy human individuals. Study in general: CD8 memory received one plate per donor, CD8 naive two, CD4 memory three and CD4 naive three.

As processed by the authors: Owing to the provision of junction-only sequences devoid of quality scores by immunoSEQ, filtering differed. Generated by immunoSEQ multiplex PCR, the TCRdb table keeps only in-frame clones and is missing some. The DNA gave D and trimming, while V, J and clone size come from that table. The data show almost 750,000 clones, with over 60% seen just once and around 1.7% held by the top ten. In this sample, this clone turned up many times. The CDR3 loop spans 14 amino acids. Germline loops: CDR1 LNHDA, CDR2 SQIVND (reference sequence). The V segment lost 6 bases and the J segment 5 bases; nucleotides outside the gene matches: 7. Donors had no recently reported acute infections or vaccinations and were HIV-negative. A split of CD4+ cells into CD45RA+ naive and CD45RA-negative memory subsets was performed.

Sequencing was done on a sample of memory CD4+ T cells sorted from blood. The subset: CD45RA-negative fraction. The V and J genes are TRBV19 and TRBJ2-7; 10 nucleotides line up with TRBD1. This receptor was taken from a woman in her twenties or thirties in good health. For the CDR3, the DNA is TGTGCCAGTAGCAAGGGACAGGGGATAGACGAGCAGTACTTC. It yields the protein CASSKGQGIDEQYF.